This T cell receptor beta chain is from a study of blood T cell repertoires in COVID-19. Across the study: Nucleic acid was either cDNA or gDNA, and it came from T cells, B-cell-depleted T cells, or PBMCs.

Clones were sequenced by immunoSEQ multiplex PCR, and TCRdb holds only the in-frame ones, with some missing. This sample has 65,000 to 80,000 clones, with about four fifths found just once. This clone was counted between two and nine times. This specimen includes other DNA sequences encoding the same CDR3. The origin of this receptor is a human donor in a cohort sampled during active COVID-19. The sample comprised peripheral blood.

Here the CDR3 DNA reads TGTGCCAGTTGTGTAGGGGTGAACACTGAAGCTTTCTTT. It codes for CASCVGVNTEAFF. The chain is built from TRBV6-5 and TRBJ1-1; D might be TRBD1 (5 bases). The length of the CDR3 is 13 residues. From germline, CDR1 is MNHEY and CDR2 SVGAGI. V lost 9 bases, J lost 0 bases, and 11 bases lay in between.